A selection of T cell receptor beta chains follows, all from one sample in a study of human T cells and chemical hapten exposure. In TCRdb, the RACE reads were re-called with MiXCR into one record per CDR3 protein. The sample shows some 70,000 distinct CDR3 sequences, roughly 9.7% of them seen only once. This sample comprised whole blood, obtained in connection with sensitization to the hapten diphenylcyclopropenone (DPC). The receptors here all came from a woman aged 50 to 65 with alopecia areata. Some clones in this sample may be carry-over from other donors' samples. Each CDR3 is given with its conserved first and last residue. A D gene is named only where the DNA matches it firmly. Not every row has a clone size; where given, it reads once, few, many or a size class.

v_gene,abundance,j_gene,d_gene,len,CDR3nt,CDR3aa
TRBV7-9,many,TRBJ1-5,NA,15,TGTGCCAGCAGCTTCTCAGGTTGGGCCAATCAGCCCCAGCATTTT,CASSFSGWANQPQHF
TRBV11-1,many,TRBJ2-1,NA,17,TGTGCCAGCAGCTTAGAGGCGCCCCTTCAAGTAATCAATGAGCAGTTCTTC,CASSLEAPLQVINEQFF
TRBV12-3/TRBV12-4,NA,TRBJ2-7,NA,14,TGTGCCAGCACCCAGGGTAGGAGTAGCTACGAGCAGTACTTC,CASTQGRSSYEQYF
TRBV27,NA,TRBJ2-1,NA,15,TGTGCCAGCATGACCACAAAGGGGCTTGGAAATGAGCAGTTCTTC,CASMTTKGLGNEQFF
TRBV18,many,TRBJ2-4,TRBD1,16,TGTGCCAGCTCACATACGACAGGGGACGCCAAAAACATTCAGTACTTC,CASSHTTGDAKNIQYF
TRBV6-2/TRBV6-3,many,TRBJ2-5,TRBD2,17,TGTGCCAGCAGTTACTCATCGGTAGCGGGGCCTCACGGGACCCAGTACTTC,CASSYSSVAGPHGTQYF
TRBV7-6,few,TRBJ1-1,NA,13,TGTGCCAGCAGCTTAGTCAGAAACACTGAAGCTTTCTTT,CASSLVRNTEAFF
TRBV6-4,NA,TRBJ1-1,TRBD1,13,TGTGCCAGCAGTGAGACAGGGACCACTGAAGCTTTCTTT,CASSETGTTEAFF
TRBV7-9,few,TRBJ1-6,TRBD1,15,TGTGCCAGCAGCCCTCGGACAGGTGATAATTCACCCCTCCACTTT,CASSPRTGDNSPLHF
TRBV2,NA,TRBJ1-5,NA,15,TGTGCCAGCACTGTAGGAGGGGGTGGCAATCAGCCCCAGCATTTT,CASTVGGGGNQPQHF
TRBV7-3,many,TRBJ1-1,NA,14,TGTGCCAGCAGCCGAGGTCGGGGGAGCACTGAAGCTTTCTTT,CASSRGRGSTEAFF
TRBV7-8,NA,TRBJ1-5,NA,12,TGTGCCAGCAGCCTAGGACGTCAGCCCCAGCATTTT,CASSLGRQPQHF
TRBV29-1,few,TRBJ1-2,TRBD1,13,TGCAGCGTGGGGACAGAAGTTAACTATGGCTACACCTTC,CSVGTEVNYGYTF
TRBV7-9,NA,TRBJ2-5,NA,11,TGTGCCAGCAGCTCAGAGGAGACCCAGTACTTC,CASSSEETQYF
TRBV27,many,TRBJ1-1,NA,14,TGTGCCAGCAGTTTACTCGGGGCGAACACTGAAGCTTTCTTT,CASSLLGANTEAFF
TRBV28,many,TRBJ2-5,NA,14,TGTGCCAGCAGTTTTCTGCGGACCCAAGAGACCCAGTACTTC,CASSFLRTQETQYF
TRBV5-4,many,TRBJ2-2,TRBD2,16,TGTGCCAGCAGCCAAGGACTAGCGGGAGCCACCGGGGAGCTGTTTTTT,CASSQGLAGATGELFF
TRBV2,NA,TRBJ2-1,NA,13,TGTGCCAGCAGAAGGGAAATTAGAGATGAGCAGTTCTTC,CASRREIRDEQFF
TRBV6-1,NA,TRBJ2-3,NA,14,TGTGCCAGCAGGGAGGGGTTTGTAGCAGATACGCAGTATTTT,CASREGFVADTQYF
TRBV11-1,NA,TRBJ2-1,NA,16,TGTGCCAGCAGCTTAGGACTCCATGAATCCTACAATGAGCAGTTCTTC,CASSLGLHESYNEQFF
TRBV11-2,many,TRBJ1-1,NA,13,TGTGCCAGCAGCTTAGGGGTTGTCACTGAAGCTTTCTTT,CASSLGVVTEAFF
TRBV20-1,many,TRBJ1-5,NA,12,TGCAGTGCTACCCAGGGTGATCAGCCCCAGCATTTT,CSATQGDQPQHF
TRBV29-1,NA,TRBJ2-5,NA,11,TGCAGCGTTGCGTTAGGGGAGACCCAGTACTTC,CSVALGETQYF
TRBV9,few,TRBJ2-3,NA,15,TGTGCCAGCAGCCCCTGGAGTTCTAGCACAGATACGCAGTATTTT,CASSPWSSSTDTQYF
TRBV7-9,few,TRBJ2-3,NA,16,TGTGCCAGCAGCTTTCCCCTCCAGGGTAGGGCAGATACGCAGTATTTT,CASSFPLQGRADTQYF
TRBV5-1,few,TRBJ2-3,NA,15,TGCGCCAGCAGCTCGGGCCTCCTTCTAGGTCATACGCAGTATTTT,CASSSGLLLGHTQYF
TRBV7-3,NA,TRBJ1-3,NA,13,TGTGCCAGCAGCACGGACAGAGGAAACACCATATATTTT,CASSTDRGNTIYF
TRBV29-1,many,TRBJ1-1,TRBD1,14,TGCAGCGTCAGGACCGGGACAGCGAACACTGAAGCTTTCTTT,CSVRTGTANTEAFF
TRBV7-9,NA,TRBJ2-1,NA,16,TGTGCCAGCAGCTTAGTGCAGGGCCCCTCCTACAATGAGCAGTTCTTC,CASSLVQGPSYNEQFF
TRBV6-5,NA,TRBJ2-6,NA,15,TGTGCCAGCAGTTCGACGTCGTCTGGGGCCAACGTCCTGACTTTC,CASSSTSSGANVLTF
TRBV10-2,NA,TRBJ2-2,NA,14,TGCGCCAGCGGCCTCCAGGTGAACACCGGGGAGCTGTTTTTT,CASGLQVNTGELFF
TRBV3-1,many,TRBJ1-1,NA,13,TGTGCCAGCAGCCCCTTTCCGAACACTGAAGCTTTCTTT,CASSPFPNTEAFF
TRBV4-3,many,TRBJ2-1,NA,16,TGCGCCAGCAGCCAACCGGGCCTCCACTCCTACAATGAGCAGTTCTTC,CASSQPGLHSYNEQFF
TRBV7-2,many,TRBJ1-6,TRBD1,14,TGTGCCAGCAGCTTAGCGGCAGGGGGCTCACCCCTCCACTTT,CASSLAAGGSPLHF
TRBV11-2,many,TRBJ1-1,NA,14,TGTGCCAGCAGCTTAGGCGGCTCCAACACTGAAGCTTTCTTT,CASSLGGSNTEAFF
TRBV28,few,TRBJ1-5,NA,12,TGTGCCAGCAACGAGGATGTGCAGCCCCAGCATTTT,CASNEDVQPQHF
TRBV18,NA,TRBJ2-2,TRBD1,15,TGTGCCAGCTCACCGCAGGGGGCGGACACCGGGGAGCTGTTTTTT,CASSPQGADTGELFF
TRBV5-5,few,TRBJ1-1,TRBD1,14,TGTGCCAGCAGCCGGGATTGGGGACAGAGAGGAGCTTTCTTT,CASSRDWGQRGAFF
TRBV12-3/TRBV12-4,NA,TRBJ2-5,NA,14,TGTGCCAGCAGTTTAGGGTTAGGAGGCGAGACCCAGTACTTC,CASSLGLGGETQYF
TRBV20-1,NA,TRBJ1-5,TRBD1,13,TGCAGTGCCACACAGGGGGCGAACCAGCCCCAGCATTTT,CSATQGANQPQHF
TRBV12-3/TRBV12-4,many,TRBJ1-1,NA,13,TGTGCCAGCAGCGCGACATGGAACACTGAAGCTTTCTTT,CASSATWNTEAFF
TRBV4-3,NA,TRBJ2-2,NA,15,TGCGCCAGCAGCCCATATCGCGAGGCCACCGGGGAGCTGTTTTTT,CASSPYREATGELFF
TRBV4-3,many,TRBJ1-1,NA,17,TGCGCCAGCAGCCAAGATCACGCAGGCAGCATGAACACTGAAGCTTTCTTT,CASSQDHAGSMNTEAFF
TRBV15,NA,TRBJ2-5,TRBD1,14,TGTGCCACCAGCAGACCCCAGGGGGCCGCACCTCCGTACTTC,CATSRPQGAAPPYF
TRBV29-1,many,TRBJ1-2,NA,10,TGCAGCGCGCAGGGGTATGGCTACACCTTC,CSAQGYGYTF